This T cell receptor (beta chain) was retrieved from a study of identical twins. MiXCR was run by TCRdb on the 5' RACE reads, yielding one entry per CDR3 protein. Of 350,000 to 500,000 distinct CDR3 sequences in the sample, under 20% were seen once. Germline V gives CDR1 KGHDR, CDR2 SFDVKD. Germline trimming cut 3 bases from V and 4 bases from J; bases unmatched to any gene: 3. The CDR3 spans 14 residues. Sequencing was carried out using naive T cells sorted from blood. The TCR sequence derives from a middle-aged man in good health. The V call is TRBV24-1, the J call TRBJ2-3; 7 bases are a match to TRBD1. The CDR3 region has the DNA TGTGCCACCAGTGATAACAGGGGCGCAGATACGCAGTATTTT. This codes for CATSDNRGADTQYF.